The T cell receptor beta chain described here comes from a study of T cell responses to AZD1222 COVID-19 vaccine (dated by TCRdb to the early 2020s). Notes on the research overall: A total of 233 trial participants underwent TCR sequencing, of whom 207 received two doses of AZD1222 and about 25 received two doses of the MenACWY control vaccine. Enrollment into the trials was organized by age into subgroups of 18-55, 56-69 and 70-plus years, and those subgroups contained approximately 150, 30 and 60 TCR-sequenced participants, respectively.

Inclusive of the bounding cysteine and phenylalanine, the CDR3 is 13 residues long. The sequence is cut down to CDR3 DNA, 39 bases in frame from base 1. V drops 0 bases and J drops 9 bases, leaving 11 bases in between. CDR1 and CDR2, looked up from the germline V gene, are MGHRA and YSYEKL. Overall results and qualifications from the work: The whole spike protein was spanned by vaccine-associated CD4 TCRs, and dominant responses were seen in regions 160-218 and 743-854. After two AZD1222 doses, spike-specific TCR breadth and depth were significantly higher than at day 0 and than in MenACWY recipients. Conclusions about previously exposed vaccinees are limited, since just five to seven AZD1222 recipients were seropositive for SARS-CoV-2 at baseline. Reportedly, close to half of the unique spike-specific TCRs recognized epitopes lying outside the regions that are mutated in the B.1.351 and B.1.1.7 variants. The 56-69-year group was small, and its depth increase did not reach significance, likely because of low power. Most participants were white British and females outnumbered males, and the authors suggested that clonal diversity may have been underestimated. Because no day 14 peak-response samples were available, repertoires were characterized only after the peak T cell response.

With respect to this clone: Its cognate antigen has yet to be identified. No qualities accompany the bases; no much larger clone lies one base away.

The time point label for this specimen denotes: about 28 days (+/-7) after the second vaccine dose. AZD1222 recipients with second doses at about 4 weeks or about 12 weeks were pooled, because spike-specific TCR depth and breadth did not differ between schedules. Samples from vaccinated people were obtained from the UK trials COV001 and COV002, which included a single-blind randomized controlled phase 2/3 trial of AZD1222 (ChAdOx1 nCoV-19) in healthy adults. For TCRbeta chain sequencing, PBMC samples from trial participants were taken at day 0 and at day 28 after the second dose. The CDR3 regions of human TCRbeta chains were analyzed by immunosequencing. The paper's data handling went like this. TCRs in the repertoires were matched against a reference library of SARS-CoV-2-specific TCRs that had been generated with the MIRA antigen-specificity platform. Breadth was defined as the fraction of unique TCRs that were SARS-CoV-2-associated. Depth was defined as the fraction of total T cells that were SARS-CoV-2-associated. Each spike-specific TCR was assigned to its reactive spike region and to a CD4 or CD8 class using the MIRA data. Log10-transformed breadth and depth values were compared by one-way ANOVA with Sidak's multiple comparisons tests. TCRdb carries this immuneACCESS record with in-frame sequences only. Its versions omit some clonotypes, under half of them owing to an unresolved V gene in the studies checked, with the rest unexplained. V, J and clone size were drawn from that table, and D and trimming were deduced from the DNA. For this sample there are 65,000 to 100,000 clones; less than 95% appear just once. The top ten clonotypes cover 6.5% to 9.5% of the sample.

The specimen was peripheral blood, collected 28 days after the second AZD1222 dose. The TCR originated in an adult who received the AZD1222 COVID-19 vaccine. The rearrangement joined TRBV4-1 to TRBJ1-2; the D gene assignment is ambiguous. The sequenced DNA is TGCGCCAGCAGCCAAGACGCAAGAAGGAGCTACACCTTC. This yields the protein CASSQDARRSYTF.